The sequence of this T cell receptor (beta chain) was determined in a study of T cell responses to AZD1222 COVID-19 vaccine. Trimming pared 0 bases from V and 8 bases from J, leaving 10 bases between. The CDR3 has 13 residues. Germline loops: CDR1 WNHNN, CDR2 SYGVQD (reference sequence). Clones were sequenced by immunoSEQ multiplex PCR, and TCRdb holds only the in-frame ones, with some missing. This sample has tens of thousands of clones; around 89% occur once, and the top ten carry 25% to 35%. This sequence originates from an adult who received the AZD1222 COVID-19 vaccine. This specimen was peripheral blood, taken 28 days after the second AZD1222 dose. The V gene is TRBV10-1, the J gene TRBJ1-2; TRBD1 might be the D (5 bases). The chain's CDR3 is CASSESRGTGYTF. The CDR3 DNA reads TGCGCCAGCAGTGAGTCCCGGGGGACGGGCTACACCTTC.